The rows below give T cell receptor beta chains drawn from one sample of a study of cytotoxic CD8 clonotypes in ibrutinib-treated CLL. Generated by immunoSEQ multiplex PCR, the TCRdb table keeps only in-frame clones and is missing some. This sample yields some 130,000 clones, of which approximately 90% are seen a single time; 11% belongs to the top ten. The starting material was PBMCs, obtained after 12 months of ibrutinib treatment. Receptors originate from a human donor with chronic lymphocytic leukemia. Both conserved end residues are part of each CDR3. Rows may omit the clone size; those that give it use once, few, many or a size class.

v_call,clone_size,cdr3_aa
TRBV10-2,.,CASRNAGSGYTF
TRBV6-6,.,CASSWTKRATNEKLFF
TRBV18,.,CASSPLVTGAEKLFF
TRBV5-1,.,CASSLGQGSYEQYF
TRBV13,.,CASTSFGEQGAGELFF
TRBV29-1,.,CSVEGAGNEQYF
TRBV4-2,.,CASSHSEGSNQPQHF
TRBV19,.,CASSILAGPGEQYF
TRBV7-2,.,CASSRGSIETQYF
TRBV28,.,CASAVANYGYTF
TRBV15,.,CATSNGTSDFLSFQETQYF
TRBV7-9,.,CASSSGTSGRGTDTQYF
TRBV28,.,CASRLTGSYEQYF
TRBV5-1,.,CASSLAGQGGYEKLFF
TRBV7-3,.,CASSLTGQGTDEQYF
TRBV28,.,CASSKLADAGNEQFF
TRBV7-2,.,CASSPGLGGYTF
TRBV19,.,CASSMPLDIGNTGELFF
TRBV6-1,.,CASRAGGLETQYF
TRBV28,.,CASSPKGLAGAYEQYF
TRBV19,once,CASSIFPSEMGYTGELFF
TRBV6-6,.,CASSYGPHTDTQYF
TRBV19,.,CASRQGLSDQPQHF
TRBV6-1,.,CASSEKPNTGELFF
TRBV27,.,CASSFPDYRNEQFF
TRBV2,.,CASTGNNEQFF
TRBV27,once,CASSLRQGLWGDTQYF
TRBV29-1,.,CSVGPQTDSGANVLTF
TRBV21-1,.,CASSGNGGASAEQYF
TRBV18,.,CASSPPLSTDTQYF
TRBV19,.,CASSTDRVSYEQYF
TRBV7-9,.,CASSSGTAGNQPQHF
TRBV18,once,CASSPPANTEAFF
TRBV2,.,CASSDVTDATNEKLFF
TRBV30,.,CAWRRINLATPREQYF
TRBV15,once,CATSRGQGAYNEQFF
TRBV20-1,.,CSATEGPQFF
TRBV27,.,CASSSAYEQYF
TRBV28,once,CASRHRYLYF
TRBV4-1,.,CASSQDFKGSVAYEQYF
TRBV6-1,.,CASRVNTEAFF
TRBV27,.,CASSLYMGIGLEGNEQFF
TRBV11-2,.,CASSPQGAAYPGEQYF
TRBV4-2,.,CASSNREKGYGYTF
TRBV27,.,CASSLSDQSSGANVLTF
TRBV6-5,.,CASRIGQGGNTIYF
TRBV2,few,CASTRETSYEQYF
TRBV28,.,CASSFWGDAFF
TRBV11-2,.,CASSLERVLTYEQYF
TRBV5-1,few,CASSLSGGVGELFF
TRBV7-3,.,CASSPRTSGRNEQFF
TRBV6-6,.,CASSPTYSGANVLTF
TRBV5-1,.,CASSLTDVRFF
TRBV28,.,CASSLLRGELNEQFF
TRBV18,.,CASSPSQGYEQYF
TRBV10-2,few,CASSESGGALGAFF
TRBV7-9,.,CASSFRGAANSYEQYF
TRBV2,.,CASTGGQGYTF